This TCR beta chain originates from a study of cytomegalovirus exposure and HLA in healthy donors. Study-wide results and caveats: Altogether, 150 to 200 TCR beta chains were recorded as cytomegalovirus-associated.

CDR3 length: 15 residues. CDR1 and CDR2 from the germline V gene are SGHRS and YFSETQ. The V and J ends lost 2 bases and 6 bases respectively, with 15 bases between them. The PCR ran on 60 Vbeta and 13 Jbeta primers. Data came from immunoSEQ multiplex PCR; TCRdb stores just in-frame clones and leaves some out. Of approximately 100,000 clones in the sample, less than 85% are singletons; the top ten hold 5% to 6.5%. About this clone itself: Its matching antigen is unknown.

The receptor was isolated from a woman between 18 and 29 years old in good health and CMV-seropositive. Material for sequencing was PBMCs. The chain combines TRBV5-1 with TRBJ2-1, with D possibly TRBD2 on 6 matching bases. The CDR3 region has the DNA TGCGCCAGCAGCTTCTCTGCCGGACTAATCAATGAGCAGTTCTTC. Its translation: CASSFSAGLINEQFF.